The 17 T cell receptor beta chains presented below share a single source sample, sequenced in a study of cytomegalovirus exposure and HLA in healthy donors. The PCR contained 60 Vbeta and 13 Jbeta primers. Assay: immunoSEQ multiplex PCR; the TCRdb copy retains only in-frame clones and omits some. This sample has around 300,000 clones, with about 75% found just once. Input material: PBMCs. The receptors come from a female donor in good health and CMV-seronegative.

This chain uses TRBV29-1 with TRBJ1-1; D unresolved. Germline V gene lookup returns CDR1 SQVTM and CDR2 ANQGSEA. The CDR3 extends over 13 amino acids. The germline V and J ends were trimmed by 7 bases and 5 bases, with 17 bases remaining between them. The chain's CDR3 is CSAQGSEGTEAFF. CDR3 DNA sequence: TGCAGCGCGCAAGGGTCGGAGGGAACTGAAGCTTTCTTT.

Only a few counts were recorded for this clone. This chain links TRBV6-1 with TRBJ2-7, with D maybe TRBD2 (7 bases). CDR1 is MNHNS and CDR2 is SASEGT in the germline V gene. Trimming stripped 2 bases from V and 6 bases from J, with 8 bases between. The CDR3 has 12 residues. The CDR3 nucleotides are TGTGCCAGCAGTGAAAGGGGGGGCGAGCAGTACTTC. This translates into CASSERGGEQYF.

The rearrangement joins TRBV10-3 to TRBJ1-4, with TRBD1 matching over 8 bases. The CDR3 has 15 amino acids. CDR1 is ENHRY and CDR2 is SYGVKD in the germline V gene. After removal of 3 bases from V and 8 bases from J, the junction contained 8 bases not matched to a gene. The CDR3 region is CAISELQGEREKLFF. The CDR3 bases are TGTGCCATCAGTGAATTACAGGGGGAGAGGGAAAAACTGTTTTTT.

The chain is built from TRBV7-2 and TRBJ2-7; 10 bases match TRBD2. CDR1 SGHTA and CDR2 FQGNSA come from the germline V gene. The CDR3 runs 17 residues. V was pared by 6 bases and J by 3 bases, with 14 bases of the junction left unmatched. The CDR3 sequence: CASRLGRTSGEYYEQYF. CDR3 coding DNA: TGTGCCAGCAGACTCGGGCGGACTAGCGGTGAGTACTACGAGCAGTACTTC.

The chain links TRBV28 to TRBJ2-7; no clear D gene. Germline V CDR1 and CDR2: MDHEN, SYDVKM. The CDR3 is made up of 13 amino acids. V shed 8 bases and J shed 2 bases, with 13 bases lying between them. The CDR3 loop is CASGLPLTYEQYF. Written as DNA, the CDR3 is TGTGCCAGCGGGCTGCCTCTAACCTACGAGCAGTACTTC.

V usage is TRBV28 and J usage is TRBJ1-5; D is unclear. This CDR3 has 13 residues. The germline V gene has CDR1 MDHEN and CDR2 SYDVKM. V shed 1 base and J shed 6 bases, with 7 bases lying between them. The CDR3: CASSLLRGQPQHF. In DNA, the CDR3 is TGTGCCAGCAGTTTATTGCGAGGTCAGCCCCAGCATTTT.

The chain recombines TRBV6-5 with TRBJ2-7; 10 bases agree with TRBD2. The germline V gene has CDR1 MNHEY and CDR2 SVGAGI. With V trimmed by 6 bases and J by 3 bases, 8 bases remained unmatched. The CDR3 has 15 residues. The DNA for the CDR3 is TGTGCCAGCAGCCAGGGACTAGCGTTGATCTACGAGCAGTACTTC. This translates into CASSQGLALIYEQYF.

This clone was observed a few times. This chain joins TRBV11-2 and TRBJ2-5; D uncertain. Between the trimmed V and J ends, which lost 0 bases and 3 bases, there was a span of 14 bases. This CDR3 comprises 16 residues. Germline V gives CDR1 SGHAT, CDR2 FQNNGV. This CDR3 reads CASSLDTDGSEETQYF. The CDR3, as DNA: TGTGCCAGCAGCTTAGATACTGATGGCAGCGAAGAGACCCAGTACTTC.

This clone has more than one count but fewer than ten. V usage is TRBV9 and J usage is TRBJ1-1, with 9 nucleotides matching TRBD1. Trimming removed 3 bases from V and 5 bases from J; junction bases left unmatched: 8. There are 15 residues in the CDR3. CDR1 and CDR2 (germline): SGDLS, YYNGEE. The CDR3 is CASSEGTGHDTEAFF. The CDR3, as DNA: TGTGCCAGCAGCGAGGGGACAGGGCATGATACTGAAGCTTTCTTT.

J is TRBJ2-7 and V is TRBV18; TRBD1 might be the D (5 bases). This CDR3 has 14 residues. From germline, CDR1 is KGHSH and CDR2 LQKENI. Trimming cost V 2 bases and J 3 bases, with 11 bases left between them. In DNA, the CDR3 is TGTGCCAGCTCACCAAGCAGGGATGGCTACGAGCAGTACTTC. Translated: CASSPSRDGYEQYF.

Remarks on this clone: The junction differs from germline at one of its ends, possibly a read error. J is TRBJ1-2 and V is TRBV7-9; 7 nucleotides line up with TRBD1. Germline lookup yields CDR1 SEHNR and CDR2 FQNEAQ (reference sequence). The CDR3 is made up of 15 amino acids. The CDR3 DNA reads as TGTTCCAGCAGCCCCCGTCAGGGGGCTAACTATGGCTACACCTTC. Protein sequence: CSSSPRQGANYGYTF.

The V and J genes are TRBV30 and TRBJ1-3; tentatively, D is TRBD1 (5 bases). The germline V gene encodes CDR1 GTSNPN and CDR2 SVGIG (reference sequence). Trimming removed 2 bases at V and 0 bases at J, with 8 bases between. The CDR3 consists of 14 residues. The CDR3 loop is CAWSPGHSGNTIYF. Here the CDR3 DNA reads TGTGCCTGGAGTCCTGGACACTCTGGAAACACCATATATTTT. The full variable domain, with the rest looked up from reference TRBV30 and TRBJ1-3, is SQTIHQWPATLVQPVGSPLSLECTVEGTSNPNLYWYRQAAGRGLQLLFYSVGIGQISSEVPQNLSASRPQDRQFILSSKKLLLSDSGFYLCAWSPGHSGNTIYFGEGSWLTVV.

The genes are TRBV15 and TRBJ1-1, with D perhaps TRBD1 (5 bases). CDR3 length: 17 residues. Germline V gene sequence: CDR1 LNHNV, CDR2 YYDKDF (reference sequence). The V and J ends lost 0 bases and 0 bases respectively, with 14 bases between them. CDR3: CATSRDLLTVLNTEAFF. The DNA of the CDR3 is TGTGCCACCAGCAGAGATCTCCTGACAGTTCTGAACACTGAAGCTTTCTTT. The whole variable domain, filled in from reference TRBV15 and TRBJ1-1, reads DAMVIQNPRYQVTQFGKPVTLSCSQTLNHNVMYWYQQKSSQAPKLLFHYYDKDFNNEADTPDNFQSRRPNTSFCFLDIRSPGLGDTAMYLCATSRDLLTVLNTEAFFGQGTRLTVV.

This clone was recorded a few times. The rearrangement links TRBV2 to TRBJ2-7, with TRBD2 as a possible D gene (5 bases). The CDR3 sequence is 12 residues long. CDR1 is SNHLY and CDR2 is FYNNEI in the germline V gene. Trimming removed 4 bases at V and 3 bases at J, with 7 bases between. CDR3 in amino acids: CASSVEVYEQYF. The CDR3 region has the DNA TGTGCCAGCAGTGTGGAGGTCTACGAGCAGTACTTC.

The chain combines TRBV5-1 with TRBJ2-2, with 7 bases matching TRBD1. Germline V gene data show CDR1 as SGHRS and CDR2 as YFSETQ. The CDR3 is 13 amino acids. Trimming took 7 bases from V and 0 from J; bases not matched to a gene: 0. The CDR3 nucleotides read TGCGCCAGCCAGGGGGCGAACACCGGGGAGCTGTTTTTT. It codes for CASQGANTGELFF.

This clone has only a few counts. J is TRBJ1-5 and V is TRBV21-1. TRBV21-1 is deemed a pseudogene. The CDR3 spans 15 residues. CDR3 loop: CASTSGVDSNQPQHF. In DNA, the CDR3 is TGTGCCAGCACCTCGGGGGTGGATAGCAATCAGCCCCAGCATTTT.

The chain combines TRBV27 with TRBJ1-1; D perhaps matches TRBD1 (6 bases). The CDR3 sequence is 14 residues long. The V end lost 3 bases, the J end lost 1 base, and 9 bases lay between the germline ends. The germline V gene has CDR1 MNHEY and CDR2 SMNVEV (reference sequence). The CDR3 protein is CASSFWGRNTEAFF. CDR3 DNA sequence: TGTGCCAGCAGTTTCTGGGGGCGGAACACTGAAGCTTTCTTT.